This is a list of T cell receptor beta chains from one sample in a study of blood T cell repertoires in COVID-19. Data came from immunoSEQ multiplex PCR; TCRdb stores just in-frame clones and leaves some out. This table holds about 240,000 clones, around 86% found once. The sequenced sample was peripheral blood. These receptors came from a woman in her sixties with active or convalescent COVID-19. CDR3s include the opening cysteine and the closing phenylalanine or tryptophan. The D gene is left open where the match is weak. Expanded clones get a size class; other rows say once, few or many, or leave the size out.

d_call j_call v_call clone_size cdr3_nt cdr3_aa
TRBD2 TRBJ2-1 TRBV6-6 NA TGTGCCAGCAGGTATAGCGGGGGGTATAATGAGCAGTTCTTC CASRYSGGYNEQFF
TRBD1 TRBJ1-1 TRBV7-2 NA TGTGCCAGCAGCTTAGCGAGGACAGGGGGCGGGGGCACTGAAGCTTTCTTT CASSLARTGGGGTEAFF
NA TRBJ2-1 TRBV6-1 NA TGTGCCAGCAGTGACGCAGGGACCTACAATGAGCAGTTCTTC CASSDAGTYNEQFF
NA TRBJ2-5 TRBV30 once TGTGCCTGGAAGCGTCTAGACGGAGAGACCCAGTACTTC CAWKRLDGETQYF
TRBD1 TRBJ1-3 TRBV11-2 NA TGTGCCAGCAGCTTAGCCGGACAGGTCTCTGGAAACACCATATATTTT CASSLAGQVSGNTIYF
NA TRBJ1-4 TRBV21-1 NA TGTGCCAGCAGCAAAGCTCGGGATAATAATGAAAAACTGTTTTTT CASSKARDNNEKLFF
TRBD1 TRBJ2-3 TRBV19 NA TGTGCCAGTAGTATGGAACAGGGGACAGATACGCAGTATTTT CASSMEQGTDTQYF
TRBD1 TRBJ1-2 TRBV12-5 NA TGTGCTAGTGGTTTCGGGGACAGCTATGGCTACACCTTC CASGFGDSYGYTF
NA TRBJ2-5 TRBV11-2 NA TGTGCCAGCAGCTCACAGGGTCGGGAGACCCAGTACTTC CASSSQGRETQYF
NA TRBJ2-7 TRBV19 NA TGTGCCAGTAGTATGGATGGGTCAGGGAAAATCTACGAGCAGTACTTC CASSMDGSGKIYEQYF
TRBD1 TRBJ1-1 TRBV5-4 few TGTGCCAGCAGCTCGAGGGGGCGAGTAGCCACTGAAGCTTTCTTT CASSSRGRVATEAFF
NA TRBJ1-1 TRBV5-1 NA TGCGCCAGCAGCTTGGACACACACAACACTGAAGCTTTCTTT CASSLDTHNTEAFF
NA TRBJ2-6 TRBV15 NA TGTGCCACCAGCAGACCTACGAACTCTGGGGCCAACGTCCTGACTTTC CATSRPTNSGANVLTF
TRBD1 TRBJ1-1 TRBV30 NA TGTGCCTCCTATGTCAGGGGGCCGAACACTGAAGCTTTCTTT CASYVRGPNTEAFF
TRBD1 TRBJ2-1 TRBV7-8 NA TGTGCCAGCAGCTCAAGACAGGGGCCCCCCAGCGAGCAGTTCTTC CASSSRQGPPSEQFF
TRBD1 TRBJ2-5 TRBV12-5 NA TGTGCTAGTGGTTTGGGGGACAGGGGAGACGAGACCCAGTACTTC CASGLGDRGDETQYF
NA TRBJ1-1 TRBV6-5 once TGTGCCAGCACCATACTAGACACCCGGAACACTGAAGCTTTCTTT CASTILDTRNTEAFF
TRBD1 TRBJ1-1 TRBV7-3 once TGTGCCAGCAGCCCGAGGGGGCTTCCTGAAGCTTTCTTT CASSPRGLPEAFF
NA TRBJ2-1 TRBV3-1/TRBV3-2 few TGTGCCAGCAGCTCCCGGGACACCCTCAATGAGCAGTTCTTC CASSSRDTLNEQFF
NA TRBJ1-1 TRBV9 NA TGTGCCAGCAGCGAACAACAGGGAAACACTGAAGCTTTCTTT CASSEQQGNTEAFF
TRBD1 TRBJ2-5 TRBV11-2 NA TGTGCCAGCAGCCCGCGGGACAGGAGTCAAGAGACCCAGTACTTC CASSPRDRSQETQYF
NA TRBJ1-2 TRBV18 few TGTGCCAGCTCACCACGAGGGGGTGACTATGGCTACACCTTC CASSPRGGDYGYTF
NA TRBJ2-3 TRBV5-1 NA TGCGCCAGCAGCTTGGGACTAGTAAAAAGTACAGATACGCAGTATTTT CASSLGLVKSTDTQYF
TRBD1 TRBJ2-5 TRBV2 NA TGTGCCAGCAGCGTCACAGGGGGCGCCTTAGGAGAGACCCAGTACTTC CASSVTGGALGETQYF
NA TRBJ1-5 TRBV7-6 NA TGTGCCAGCAGCTTAGGCCCGGCGGGCAATCAGCCCCAGCATTTT CASSLGPAGNQPQHF
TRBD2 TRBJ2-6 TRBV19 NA TGTGCCAGTAGTACCCGAGGCCCGAGCGGGGGGGCAACTGGGGCCAACGTCCTGACTTTC CASSTRGPSGGATGANVLTF
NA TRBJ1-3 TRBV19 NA TGTGCCAGTAGCCGCAGGGGAGCTGGAAACACCATATATTTT CASSRRGAGNTIYF
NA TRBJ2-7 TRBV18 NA TGTGCCAGCTCACCCGGCTACGAGCAGTACTTC CASSPGYEQYF
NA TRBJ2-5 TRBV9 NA TGTGCCAGCAGCGTAGCTCCGGACAACCAAGAGACCCAGTACTTC CASSVAPDNQETQYF
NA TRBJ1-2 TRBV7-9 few TGTGCCAGCAGCCCCGCGACTCCTATTTATGGCTACACCTTC CASSPATPIYGYTF
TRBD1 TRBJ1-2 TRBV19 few TGTGCCAGTACTAGGACAGGGTCCCCCTTCCGCGGCTACACCTTC CASTRTGSPFRGYTF
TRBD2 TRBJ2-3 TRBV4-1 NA TGCGCCAGCAGCCAAGATGGGACTAGCGGGGGGACAGATACGCAGTATTTT CASSQDGTSGGTDTQYF
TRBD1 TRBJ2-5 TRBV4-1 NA TGCGCCAGCAGCCTCCGCCGGGACAGGGGGGAAGAGACCCAGTACTTC CASSLRRDRGEETQYF
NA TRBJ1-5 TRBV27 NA TGTGCCAGCAGTCCCAGTATCGGGAGCAATCAGCCCCAGCATTTT CASSPSIGSNQPQHF
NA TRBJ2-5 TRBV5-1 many TGCGCCAGCAGCTTGGTAACAGGGAGAGAGACCCAGTACTTC CASSLVTGRETQYF
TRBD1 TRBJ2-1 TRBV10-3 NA TGTGCCATCAGTGGGTTGTCGGGGACAGGGGCAATCAATGAGCAGTTCTTC CAISGLSGTGAINEQFF
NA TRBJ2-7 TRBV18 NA TGTGCCAGCTCACCACAGGGTTACAGGGACGAGCAGTACTTC CASSPQGYRDEQYF
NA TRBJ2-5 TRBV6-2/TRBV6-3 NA TGTGCCAGCAGTTACGGCGAGACCCAGTACTTC CASSYGETQYF
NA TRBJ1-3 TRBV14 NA TGTGCCAGCAGCCAAGGTTTTGGCGGCACCATATATTTT CASSQGFGGTIYF
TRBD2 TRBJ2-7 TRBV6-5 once TGTGCCAGCAGTTACTCATACGGGGGGTCCTACGAGCAGTACTTC CASSYSYGGSYEQYF
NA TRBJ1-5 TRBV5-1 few TGCGCCAGCAGCTTGGGGGCAGGGGATCAGCCCCAGCATTTT CASSLGAGDQPQHF
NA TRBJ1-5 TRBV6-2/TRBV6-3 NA TGTGCCAGCAGTTACACCCACGGTCAGCCCCAGCATTTT CASSYTHGQPQHF
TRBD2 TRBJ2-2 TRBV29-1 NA TGCAGTGGACGGGAGGCCGCGAACACCGGGGAGCTGTTTTTT CSGREAANTGELFF
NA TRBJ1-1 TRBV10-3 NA TGTGCCATCAGGACAGGTGGCTCCACTGAAGCTTTCTTT CAIRTGGSTEAFF
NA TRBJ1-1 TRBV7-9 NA TGTGCCAGCAGCTTTCCTGGGGGCCGGAACACTGAAGCTTTCTTT CASSFPGGRNTEAFF